This is a list of T cell receptor beta chains from one sample in a study of control samples from healthy donors and cancer patients. Profiling relied on immunoSEQ multiplex PCR, and the TCRdb table lists in-frame clones only, not all of them. Of approximately 140,000 clones listed, 91% are singletons. The sequenced sample consisted of blood. These receptors were collected from a man between 18 and 35 years old in good health. Each CDR3 is given with its conserved first and last residue. The D gene is left open where the match is weak.

CDR3: CASKRSSGANVLTF
DNA: TGTGCCAGCAAGCGTTCCTCTGGGGCCAACGTCCTGACTTTC
D: -
V: TRBV2
J: TRBJ2-6

CDR3: CASSTDRAYGYTF
DNA: TGTGCCAGCAGCACAGACAGAGCTTATGGCTACACCTTC
D: -
V: TRBV27
J: TRBJ1-2

CDR3: CASSPIPLFQEQYF
DNA: TGTGCCAGCAGCCCCATCCCGTTGTTTCAAGAGCAGTACTTC
D: -
V: TRBV7-2
J: TRBJ2-7

CDR3: CASSPRQGLGNTIYF
DNA: TGCGCCAGCAGCCCCAGACAGGGACTCGGAAACACCATATATTTT
D: TRBD1
V: TRBV5-1
J: TRBJ1-3

CDR3: CAISEASGELFF
DNA: TGTGCCATCAGTGAAGCATCCGGGGAGCTGTTTTTT
D: -
V: TRBV10-3
J: TRBJ2-2

CDR3: CASSLRLPGQGMNTEAFF
DNA: TGTGCCAGCAGCCTACGCCTACCGGGACAGGGCATGAACACTGAAGCTTTCTTT
D: TRBD1
V: TRBV16
J: TRBJ1-1

CDR3: CASSATTGLAGNTGELFF
DNA: TGTGCCAGCAGCGCCACGACCGGACTAGCGGGGAACACCGGGGAGCTGTTTTTT
D: TRBD2
V: TRBV7-6
J: TRBJ2-2

CDR3: CASSTVAGSTETQYF
DNA: TGTGCCAGCTCCACCGTCGCGGGTTCGACGGAGACCCAGTACTTC
D: -
V: TRBV19
J: TRBJ2-5

CDR3: CASSLDREDYGYTF
DNA: TGTGCCAGCAGTCTGGACAGGGAGGACTATGGCTACACCTTC
D: TRBD1
V: TRBV28
J: TRBJ1-2

CDR3: CASSLAPTGEGYEQYF
DNA: TGTGCCAGCAGCTTAGCTCCGACAGGGGAGGGCTACGAGCAGTACTTC
D: -
V: TRBV7-2
J: TRBJ2-7